Presented here are 18 T cell receptor beta chains from one specimen sequenced in a study of T cell responses to AZD1222 COVID-19 vaccine. The assay was immunoSEQ multiplex PCR, and TCRdb's table has in-frame clones only and misses some. The sample gives about 150,000 clones, roughly nine tenths of which show up once; about 6.9% is in the top ten. Sequencing used peripheral blood, obtained on day 0 of AZD1222 vaccination. These receptors were taken from an adult in good health.

The CDR3 region has the DNA TGTGCCAGCAGCCAAGATATGGGGCTCGGGGTCACCGGGGAGCTGTTTTTT. Residues: CASSQDMGLGVTGELFF. The rearrangement uses TRBV3-1 (or the pseudogene TRBV3-2) and TRBJ2-2; D tentatively reads TRBD1 or TRBD2 (5 bases each). The CDR3 is 17 amino acids. Germline V gene data show CDR1 as LGHDT and CDR2 as YNNKEL (reference sequence). Trimming pared 0 bases from V and 4 bases from J, leaving 15 bases between.

This clone was observed once. The rearrangement links TRBV6-5 to TRBJ2-5; the D gene could be TRBD1 or TRBD2 (5 bases each). V lost 7 bases and J lost 5, with 20 bases in between. Germline V gene sequence: CDR1 MNHEY, CDR2 SVGAGI. The length of the CDR3 is 15 residues. The CDR3 nucleotides read TGTGCCAGCATTGGGTGGGGGTCCGTCGGGGAGACCCAGTACTTC. Protein sequence: CASIGWGSVGETQYF.

This clone occurred a few times. V and J are TRBV5-3 and TRBJ1-1; no definite D call. TRBV5-3 is identified as an open reading frame with a role that is uncertain. The CDR3 extends over 16 amino acids. The ends were cut back, 4 bases at V and 8 bases at J, with 24 bases in the middle. The CDR3 nucleotides read TGTGCCAGAAGCGCTACGACGTTCAGAAAAGGTCGGGAAGCTTTCTTT. Translation gives CARSATTFRKGREAFF.

This chain connects TRBV30 to TRBJ2-4; tentatively, D is TRBD1 (7 bases). From germline, CDR1 is GTSNPN and CDR2 SVGIG (reference sequence). The CDR3 sequence is 18 residues long. The V gene lost 5 bases and the J gene lost 0 bases, with 23 bases spanning the gap. CDR3 nucleotides: TGTGCCTGGTGGCCGGAGGGGGCAGCCCCCCTAGCCAAAAACATTCAGTACTTC. Amino acid sequence: CAWWPEGAAPLAKNIQYF.

V and J are TRBV3-1 (or the pseudogene TRBV3-2) and TRBJ1-1; maybe TRBD1 (6 bases). This CDR3 comprises 14 residues. Deletions cut 0 bases from V and 3 bases from J, with 8 bases between. CDR1 and CDR2 (germline): LGHDT, YNNKEL (reference sequence). DNA of the CDR3: TGTGCCAGCAGCCAAGAACAGGGTTACACTGAAGCTTTCTTT. Its protein product is CASSQEQGYTEAFF.

A few counts support this clone. The chain combines TRBV19 with TRBJ2-7, with unresolved D. This CDR3 is 13 amino acids long. Germline CDR1 reads LNHDA; CDR2 reads SQIVND (reference sequence). V was trimmed by 10 bases and J by 0 bases, leaving 13 bases between them. Here the CDR3 reads CATMVEASYEQYF. Here the CDR3 DNA reads TGTGCCACTATGGTCGAAGCCTCCTACGAGCAGTACTTC.

V and J are TRBV4-3 and TRBJ2-1, with D perhaps matching TRBD1 (6 bases). V lost 0 bases and J lost 9, with 9 bases in between. This CDR3 region has 13 residues. Germline CDR1 and CDR2: LGHNA and YSLEER. The CDR3: CASSQDPRGEQFF. The CDR3, as DNA: TGCGCCAGCAGCCAAGACCCCAGGGGTGAGCAGTTCTTC.

The V call is TRBV5-4, the J call TRBJ1-1, with no clear D. V lost 0 bases and J 1 base, leaving 16 bases between the germline ends. Germline-derived CDR1 and CDR2 are SGHNT and YYREEE (reference sequence). The CDR3 covers 17 residues. This CDR3 is CASSLGMVVSANTEAFF. CDR3 coding DNA: TGTGCCAGCAGCTTGGGTATGGTGGTTTCCGCGAACACTGAAGCTTTCTTT.

The rearrangement links TRBV7-2 to TRBJ1-6; D uncertain. Germline CDR1 reads SGHTA; CDR2 reads FQGNSA. This CDR3 has 15 residues. The V and J ends lost 5 bases and 10 bases respectively, with 18 bases between them. CDR3 sequence (DNA): TGTGCCAGCAGCACCGGGGTAGGGTTCGGGTCACCCCTCCACTTT. Translating it yields CASSTGVGFGSPLHF.

This sequence joins TRBV25-1 and TRBJ1-3; D might be TRBD1 (6 bases). V shed 7 bases and J shed 2 bases, with 9 bases lying between them. Germline V CDR1 and CDR2: MGHDK, SYGVNS. The CDR3 covers 13 residues. The CDR3 here is CASTRTAGNTIYF. CDR3 DNA sequence: TGTGCCAGCACGAGGACAGCTGGAAACACCATATATTTT.

The chain is built from TRBV5-1 and TRBJ1-4; TRBD1 is a possible D gene (6 bases). Germline V gene data show CDR1 as SGHRS and CDR2 as YFSETQ. The CDR3 runs to 15 residues. Trimming pared 0 bases from V and 8 bases from J, leaving 14 bases between. CDR3 DNA sequence: TGCGCCAGCAGCTTGGGGGGGCCGCTTCGGGAAAAACTGTTTTTT. As protein: CASSLGGPLREKLFF.

This clone was seen just once. DNA of the CDR3: TGTGCCAGCAGCTCGACGGCGACTAGCGGGGGGAGCACAGATACGCAGTATTTT. It yields the protein CASSSTATSGGSTDTQYF. The rearrangement uses TRBV7-8 and TRBJ2-3, with 13 bases identical to TRBD2. This CDR3 is built from 18 residues. Germline assignment: CDR1 SGHVS and CDR2 FQNEAQ. V lost 4 bases to trimming and J lost 0 bases; unmatched junction nucleotides: 7.

This clone showed up just a few times. The CDR3 sequence: CASSGGQGAQETQYF. The CDR3 coding sequence is TGTGCCAGCAGTGGGGGGCAGGGGGCCCAAGAGACCCAGTACTTC. J is TRBJ2-5 and V is TRBV2, with TRBD1 matching over 8 bases. CDR3 length: 15 residues. V was pared by 4 bases and J by 1 base, with 5 bases of the junction left unmatched. Germline V gene lookup returns CDR1 SNHLY and CDR2 FYNNEI.

V usage is TRBV5-1 and J usage is TRBJ1-2; 11 positions agree with TRBD1. V gave up 0 bases and J gave up 6 bases; unmatched junction bases: 4. The CDR3 is 15 amino acids. The germline CDR1 and CDR2 sequences are SGHRS and YFSETQ. In nucleotides, the CDR3 is TGCGCCAGCAGCTTGGGCGGACAGGGGGCGCATGGCTACACCTTC. Translating it yields CASSLGGQGAHGYTF.

The chain recombines TRBV27 with TRBJ1-5; 7 nucleotides agree with TRBD1. This CDR3 is 14 amino acids long. Losses at the gene ends were 4 bases for V and 7 bases for J; bases not matched to a gene: 7. Germline V CDR1 and CDR2: MNHEY, SMNVEV (reference sequence). CDR3 DNA sequence: TGTGCCAGCAGTTCGGAGGGGGCTCGGCAGCCCCAGCATTTT. The encoded protein is CASSSEGARQPQHF.

J is TRBJ1-1 and V is TRBV3-1 (or the pseudogene TRBV3-2); D perhaps matches TRBD1 (5 bases). This CDR3 region has 15 residues. V lost 1 base, J lost 5 bases, and 14 bases lay in between. In germline, CDR1 is LGHDT, CDR2 YNNKEL (reference sequence). In DNA form, the CDR3 reads TGTGCCAGCAGCCAAGGGACATCCGGAGGGACTGAAGCTTTCTTT. Translation: CASSQGTSGGTEAFF.

The chain recombines TRBV21-1 with TRBJ2-7; the table assigns TRBD1, which was not confirmed against the DNA. TRBV21-1 is annotated as a pseudogene. This CDR3 is built from 18 residues. The CDR3: CASSKTALHLTGVYEQYV. DNA for the CDR3: TGTGCCAGCAGCAAAACAGCTCTTCATTTGACAGGAGTCTACGAGCAGTACGTC.

The chain combines TRBV19 with TRBJ2-3; D unresolved. Germline CDR1 reads LNHDA; CDR2 reads SQIVND (reference sequence). Between the trimmed V and J ends, which lost 6 bases and 3 bases, there was a span of 25 bases. The CDR3 has 18 amino acids. The CDR3 region has the DNA TGTGCCAGTAGGGCTTCATACGAGCTAGGGTCGGTAACAGATACGCAGTATTTT. It encodes CASRASYELGSVTDTQYF.